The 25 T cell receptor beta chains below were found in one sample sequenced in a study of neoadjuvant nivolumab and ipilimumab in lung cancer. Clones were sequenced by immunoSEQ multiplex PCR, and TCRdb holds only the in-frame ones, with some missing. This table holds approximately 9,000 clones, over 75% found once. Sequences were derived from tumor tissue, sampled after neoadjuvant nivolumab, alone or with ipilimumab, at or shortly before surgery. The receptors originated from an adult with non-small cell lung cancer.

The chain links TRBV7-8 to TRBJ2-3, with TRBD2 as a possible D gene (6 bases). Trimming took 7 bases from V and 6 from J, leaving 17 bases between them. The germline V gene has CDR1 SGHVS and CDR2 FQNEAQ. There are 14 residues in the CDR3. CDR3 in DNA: TGTGCCAGCACCCAAGAGGCTAGCGTCGATACGCAGTATTTT. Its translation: CASTQEASVDTQYF.

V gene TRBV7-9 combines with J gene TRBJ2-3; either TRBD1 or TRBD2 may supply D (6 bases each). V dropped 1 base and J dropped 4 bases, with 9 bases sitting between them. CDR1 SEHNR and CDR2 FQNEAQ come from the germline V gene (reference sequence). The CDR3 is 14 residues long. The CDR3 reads CASSLVGGPDTQYF. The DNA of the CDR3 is TGTGCCAGCAGCTTAGTGGGGGGCCCAGATACGCAGTATTTT.

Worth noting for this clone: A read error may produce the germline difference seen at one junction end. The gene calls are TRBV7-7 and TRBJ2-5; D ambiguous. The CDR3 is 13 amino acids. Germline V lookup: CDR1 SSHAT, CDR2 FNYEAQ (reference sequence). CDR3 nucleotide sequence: TGTGCTAGCAGTTACGGGCCTCAAGAGACCCAGTACTTC. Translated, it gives CASSYGPQETQYF.

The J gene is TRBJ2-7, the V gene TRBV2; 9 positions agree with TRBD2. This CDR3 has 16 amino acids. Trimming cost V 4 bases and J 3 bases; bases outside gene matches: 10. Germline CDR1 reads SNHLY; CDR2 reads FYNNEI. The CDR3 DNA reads TGTGCCAGCAGTGGCCCGGCCCCTAGCGGGGTCTACGAGCAGTACTTC. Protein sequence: CASSGPAPSGVYEQYF.

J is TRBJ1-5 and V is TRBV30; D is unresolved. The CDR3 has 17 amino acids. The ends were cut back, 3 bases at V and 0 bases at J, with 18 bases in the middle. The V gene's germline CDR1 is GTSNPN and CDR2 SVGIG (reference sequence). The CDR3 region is CAWSPNARAYSNQPQHF. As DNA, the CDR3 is TGTGCCTGGAGCCCCAACGCCAGAGCTTATAGCAATCAGCCCCAGCATTTT.

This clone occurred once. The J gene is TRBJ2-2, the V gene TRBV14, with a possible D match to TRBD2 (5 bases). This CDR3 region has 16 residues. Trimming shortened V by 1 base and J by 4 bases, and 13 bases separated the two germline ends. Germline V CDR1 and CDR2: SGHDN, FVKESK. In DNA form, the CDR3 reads TGTGCCAGCAGCCAAGGCGTAGCGCGTTTCACCGGGGAGCTGTTTTTT. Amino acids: CASSQGVARFTGELFF. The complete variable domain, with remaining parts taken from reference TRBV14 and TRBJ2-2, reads EAGVTQFPSHSVIEKGQTVTLRCDPISGHDNLYWYRRVMGKEIKFLLHFVKESKQDESGMPNNRFLAERTGGTYSTLKVQPAELEDSGVYFCASSQGVARFTGELFFGEGSRLTVL.

The CDR3 nucleotides are TGCGCCAGCAGTGAGGGGGGAACCACAGATACGCAGTATTTT. This gives the protein CASSEGGTTDTQYF. The chain joins TRBV10-1 to TRBJ2-3; D possibly uses TRBD1 or TRBD2 (5 bases each). Trimming took 2 bases from V and 2 from J, leaving 8 bases between them. The CDR3 is 14 amino acids. CDR1 and CDR2 (germline): WNHNN, SYGVQD (reference sequence).

CDR3 region: CASSLGIGGKAFF. For the CDR3, the DNA is TGTGCCAGCAGCCTTGGGATTGGTGGCAAAGCTTTCTTT. V gene TRBV14 combines with J gene TRBJ1-1; D remains unclear. Trimming took 4 bases from V and 9 from J, leaving 15 bases between them. CDR3 size: 13 residues. CDR1 and CDR2 from the germline V gene are SGHDN and FVKESK.

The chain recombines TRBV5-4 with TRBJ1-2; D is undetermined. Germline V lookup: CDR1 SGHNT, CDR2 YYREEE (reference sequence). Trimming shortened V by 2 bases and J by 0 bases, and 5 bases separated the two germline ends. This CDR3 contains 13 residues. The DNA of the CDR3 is TGTGCCAGCAGCTTTCCCACTAACTATGGCTACACCTTC. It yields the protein CASSFPTNYGYTF.

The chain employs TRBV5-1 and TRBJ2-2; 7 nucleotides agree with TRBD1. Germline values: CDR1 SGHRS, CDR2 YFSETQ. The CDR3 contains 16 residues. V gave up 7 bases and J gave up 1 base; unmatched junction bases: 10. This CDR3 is CASELGWTGNTGELFF. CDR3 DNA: TGCGCCAGCGAGCTTGGTTGGACAGGGAACACCGGGGAGCTGTTTTTT.

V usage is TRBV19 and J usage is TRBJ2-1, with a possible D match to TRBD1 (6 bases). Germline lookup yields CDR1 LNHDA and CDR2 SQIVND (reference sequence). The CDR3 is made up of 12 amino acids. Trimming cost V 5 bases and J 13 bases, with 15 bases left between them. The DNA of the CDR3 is TGTGCCAGTAGTTTCCTACAGGGCAATCAGTTCTTC. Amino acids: CASSFLQGNQFF. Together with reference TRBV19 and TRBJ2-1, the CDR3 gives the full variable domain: DGGITQSPKYLFRKEGQNVTLSCEQNLNHDAMYWYRQDPGQGLRLIYYSQIVNDFQKGDIAEGYSVSREKKESFPLTVTSAQKNPTAFYLCASSFLQGNQFFGPGTRLTVL.

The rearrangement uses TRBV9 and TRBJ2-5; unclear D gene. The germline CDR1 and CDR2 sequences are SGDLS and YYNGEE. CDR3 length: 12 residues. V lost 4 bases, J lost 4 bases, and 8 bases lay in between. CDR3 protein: CASSTPRETQYF. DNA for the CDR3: TGTGCCAGCAGCACTCCTAGAGAGACCCAGTACTTC.

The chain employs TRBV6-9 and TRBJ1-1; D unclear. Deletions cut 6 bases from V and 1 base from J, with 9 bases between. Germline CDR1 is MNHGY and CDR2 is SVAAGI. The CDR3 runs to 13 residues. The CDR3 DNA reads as TGTGCCAGCAGCCTAACCGGGAACACTGAAGCTTTCTTT. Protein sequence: CASSLTGNTEAFF.

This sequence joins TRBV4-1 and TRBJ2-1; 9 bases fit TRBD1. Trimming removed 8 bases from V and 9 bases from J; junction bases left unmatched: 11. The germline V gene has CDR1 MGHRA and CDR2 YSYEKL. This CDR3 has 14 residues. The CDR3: CASAPGQGEGEQFF. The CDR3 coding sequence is TGCGCCAGCGCTCCGGGACAGGGTGAAGGTGAGCAGTTCTTC.

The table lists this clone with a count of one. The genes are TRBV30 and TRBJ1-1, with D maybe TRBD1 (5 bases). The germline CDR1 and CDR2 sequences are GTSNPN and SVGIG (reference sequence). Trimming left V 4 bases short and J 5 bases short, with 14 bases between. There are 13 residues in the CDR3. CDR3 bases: TGTGCCTGGACAGGGATTGTGACGACTGAAGCTTTCTTT. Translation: CAWTGIVTTEAFF. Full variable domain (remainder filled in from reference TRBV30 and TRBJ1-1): SQTIHQWPATLVQPVGSPLSLECTVEGTSNPNLYWYRQAAGRGLQLLFYSVGIGQISSEVPQNLSASRPQDRQFILSSKKLLLSDSGFYLCAWTGIVTTEAFFGQGTRLTVV.

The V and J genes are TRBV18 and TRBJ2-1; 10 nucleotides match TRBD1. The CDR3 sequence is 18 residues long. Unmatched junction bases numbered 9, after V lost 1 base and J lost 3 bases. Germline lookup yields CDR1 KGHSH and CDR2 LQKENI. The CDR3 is CASSPLDRGGRHYNEQFF. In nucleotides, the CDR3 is TGTGCCAGCTCACCACTGGACAGGGGGGGACGACACTACAATGAGCAGTTCTTC.

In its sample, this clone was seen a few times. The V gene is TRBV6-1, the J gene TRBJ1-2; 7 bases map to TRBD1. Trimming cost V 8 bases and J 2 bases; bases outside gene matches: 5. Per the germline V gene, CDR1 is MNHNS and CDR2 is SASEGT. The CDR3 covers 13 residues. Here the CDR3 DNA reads TGTGCCAGCGGAGAGACAGGGAACTATGGCTACACCTTC. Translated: CASGETGNYGYTF.

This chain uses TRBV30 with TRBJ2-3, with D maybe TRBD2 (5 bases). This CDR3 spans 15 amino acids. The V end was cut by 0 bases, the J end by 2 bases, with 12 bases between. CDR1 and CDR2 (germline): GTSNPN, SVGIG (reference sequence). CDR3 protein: CAWSVQAGFTDTQYF. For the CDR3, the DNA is TGTGCCTGGAGTGTGCAGGCGGGTTTCACAGATACGCAGTATTTT.

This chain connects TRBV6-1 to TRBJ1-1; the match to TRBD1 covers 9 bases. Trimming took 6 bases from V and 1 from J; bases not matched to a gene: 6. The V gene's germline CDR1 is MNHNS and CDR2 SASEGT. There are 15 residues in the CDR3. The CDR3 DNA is TGTGCCAGCAGGATGGGACAGGGAGCGAACACTGAAGCTTTCTTT. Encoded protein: CASRMGQGANTEAFF.

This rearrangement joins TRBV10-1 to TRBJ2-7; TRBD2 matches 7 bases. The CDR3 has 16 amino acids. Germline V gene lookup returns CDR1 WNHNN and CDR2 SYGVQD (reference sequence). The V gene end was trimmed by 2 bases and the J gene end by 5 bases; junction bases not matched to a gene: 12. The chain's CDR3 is CASSEEEGREGHEQYF. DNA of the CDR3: TGCGCCAGCAGTGAGGAGGAGGGCAGGGAGGGGCACGAGCAGTACTTC.

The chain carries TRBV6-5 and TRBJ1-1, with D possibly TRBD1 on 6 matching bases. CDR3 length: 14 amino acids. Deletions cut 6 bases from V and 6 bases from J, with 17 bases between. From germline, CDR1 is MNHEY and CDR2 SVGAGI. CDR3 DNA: TGTGCCAGCAGCCCGAGGATGGGGGGCCCTGAAGCTTTCTTT. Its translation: CASSPRMGGPEAFF.

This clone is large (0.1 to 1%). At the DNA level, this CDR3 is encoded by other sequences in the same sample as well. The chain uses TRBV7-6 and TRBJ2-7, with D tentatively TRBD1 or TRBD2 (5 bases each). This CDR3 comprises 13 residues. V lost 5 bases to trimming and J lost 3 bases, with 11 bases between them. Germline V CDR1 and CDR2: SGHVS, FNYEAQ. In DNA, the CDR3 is TGTGCCAGCAGCCCGGGACCAAACTACGAGCAGTACTTC. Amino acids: CASSPGPNYEQYF. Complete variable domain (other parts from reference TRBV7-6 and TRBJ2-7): GAGVSQSPRYKVTKRGQDVALRCDPISGHVSLYWYRQALGQGPEFLTYFNYEAQQDKSGLPNDRFSAERPEGSISTLTIQRTEQRDSAMYRCASSPGPNYEQYFGPGTRLTVT.

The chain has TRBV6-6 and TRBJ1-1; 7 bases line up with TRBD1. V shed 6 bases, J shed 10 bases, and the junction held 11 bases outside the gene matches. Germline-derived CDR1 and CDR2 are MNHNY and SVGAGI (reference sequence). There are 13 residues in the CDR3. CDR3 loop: CASSPRQGLVAFF. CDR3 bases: TGTGCCAGCAGCCCTCGACAGGGTTTGGTAGCTTTCTTT.

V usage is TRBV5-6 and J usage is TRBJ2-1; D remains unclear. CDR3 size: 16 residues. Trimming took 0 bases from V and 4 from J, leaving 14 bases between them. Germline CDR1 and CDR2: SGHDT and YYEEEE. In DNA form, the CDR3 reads TGTGCCAGCAGCTTGGTAGGCAGCGCCGTATACAATGAGCAGTTCTTC. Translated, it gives CASSLVGSAVYNEQFF. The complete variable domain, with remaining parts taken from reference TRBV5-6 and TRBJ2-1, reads DAGVTQSPTHLIKTRGQQVTLRCSPKSGHDTVSWYQQALGQGPQFIFQYYEEEERQRGNFPDRFSGHQFPNYSSELNVNALLLGDSALYLCASSLVGSAVYNEQFFGPGTRLTVL.

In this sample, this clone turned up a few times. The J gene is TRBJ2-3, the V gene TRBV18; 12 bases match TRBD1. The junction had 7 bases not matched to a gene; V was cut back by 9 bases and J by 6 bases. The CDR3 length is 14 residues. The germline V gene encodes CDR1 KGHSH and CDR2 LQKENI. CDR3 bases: TGTGCCAGTCTCCGGGACAGGGGGCTTGATACGCAGTATTTT. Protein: CASLRDRGLDTQYF.